This TCR beta chain is drawn from a study of blood T cells in healthy people across ages. The study, taken as a whole, reports: The recorded TCR beta diversity per million T cells decreased in a roughly linear manner with age. With unsorted PBMCs, a conclusive comparison of naive versus antigen-experienced cells was not possible.

For the second PCR, which ran for roughly 6 to 12 cycles, a sample-barcoded 5' primer and a J-beta primer mix were used. Samples each returned at least 3 million CDR3-containing paired-end reads. TCRdb passed the 5' RACE reads through MiXCR, listing each CDR3 protein once. Of 800,000 to 950,000 distinct CDR3 sequences listed, about 27% are singletons. On this clonotype: Its antigen remains unknown.

V shed 10 bases and J shed 5 bases, with 14 bases lying between them. This CDR3 contains 12 residues. Germline assignment: CDR1 MNHNS and CDR2 SASEGT. The same sample was also studied in work on T cells of mothers and their children.

The sequenced sample consisted of blood. This sequence joins TRBV6-1 and TRBJ1-1, with D unresolved. This receptor was taken from a woman between 35 and 50 years old in good health. The CDR3 is CATLESTTEAFF. DNA for the CDR3: TGTGCCACCTTGGAGTCCACTACTGAAGCTTTCTTT.